This TCR beta chain was sequenced during a study of blood T cell repertoires in COVID-19. The assay was immunoSEQ multiplex PCR, and TCRdb's table has in-frame clones only and misses some. Here the sample spans more than 150,000 clones, 84% being singletons. CDR3 length: 11 amino acids. In germline, CDR1 is LNHDA, CDR2 SQIVND (reference sequence). With 4 bases removed from V and 3 bases from J, the gap between germline ends came to 3 bases. This TCR was sampled from a woman between 50 and 59 years old who had recovered from COVID-19. The rearrangement joins TRBV19 to TRBJ1-2; D unresolved. Specimen: PBMCs or T cells enriched from blood (not recorded which). The CDR3 coding sequence is TGTGCCAGTAGTACGGACTATGGCTACACCTTC. Encoded protein: CASSTDYGYTF.